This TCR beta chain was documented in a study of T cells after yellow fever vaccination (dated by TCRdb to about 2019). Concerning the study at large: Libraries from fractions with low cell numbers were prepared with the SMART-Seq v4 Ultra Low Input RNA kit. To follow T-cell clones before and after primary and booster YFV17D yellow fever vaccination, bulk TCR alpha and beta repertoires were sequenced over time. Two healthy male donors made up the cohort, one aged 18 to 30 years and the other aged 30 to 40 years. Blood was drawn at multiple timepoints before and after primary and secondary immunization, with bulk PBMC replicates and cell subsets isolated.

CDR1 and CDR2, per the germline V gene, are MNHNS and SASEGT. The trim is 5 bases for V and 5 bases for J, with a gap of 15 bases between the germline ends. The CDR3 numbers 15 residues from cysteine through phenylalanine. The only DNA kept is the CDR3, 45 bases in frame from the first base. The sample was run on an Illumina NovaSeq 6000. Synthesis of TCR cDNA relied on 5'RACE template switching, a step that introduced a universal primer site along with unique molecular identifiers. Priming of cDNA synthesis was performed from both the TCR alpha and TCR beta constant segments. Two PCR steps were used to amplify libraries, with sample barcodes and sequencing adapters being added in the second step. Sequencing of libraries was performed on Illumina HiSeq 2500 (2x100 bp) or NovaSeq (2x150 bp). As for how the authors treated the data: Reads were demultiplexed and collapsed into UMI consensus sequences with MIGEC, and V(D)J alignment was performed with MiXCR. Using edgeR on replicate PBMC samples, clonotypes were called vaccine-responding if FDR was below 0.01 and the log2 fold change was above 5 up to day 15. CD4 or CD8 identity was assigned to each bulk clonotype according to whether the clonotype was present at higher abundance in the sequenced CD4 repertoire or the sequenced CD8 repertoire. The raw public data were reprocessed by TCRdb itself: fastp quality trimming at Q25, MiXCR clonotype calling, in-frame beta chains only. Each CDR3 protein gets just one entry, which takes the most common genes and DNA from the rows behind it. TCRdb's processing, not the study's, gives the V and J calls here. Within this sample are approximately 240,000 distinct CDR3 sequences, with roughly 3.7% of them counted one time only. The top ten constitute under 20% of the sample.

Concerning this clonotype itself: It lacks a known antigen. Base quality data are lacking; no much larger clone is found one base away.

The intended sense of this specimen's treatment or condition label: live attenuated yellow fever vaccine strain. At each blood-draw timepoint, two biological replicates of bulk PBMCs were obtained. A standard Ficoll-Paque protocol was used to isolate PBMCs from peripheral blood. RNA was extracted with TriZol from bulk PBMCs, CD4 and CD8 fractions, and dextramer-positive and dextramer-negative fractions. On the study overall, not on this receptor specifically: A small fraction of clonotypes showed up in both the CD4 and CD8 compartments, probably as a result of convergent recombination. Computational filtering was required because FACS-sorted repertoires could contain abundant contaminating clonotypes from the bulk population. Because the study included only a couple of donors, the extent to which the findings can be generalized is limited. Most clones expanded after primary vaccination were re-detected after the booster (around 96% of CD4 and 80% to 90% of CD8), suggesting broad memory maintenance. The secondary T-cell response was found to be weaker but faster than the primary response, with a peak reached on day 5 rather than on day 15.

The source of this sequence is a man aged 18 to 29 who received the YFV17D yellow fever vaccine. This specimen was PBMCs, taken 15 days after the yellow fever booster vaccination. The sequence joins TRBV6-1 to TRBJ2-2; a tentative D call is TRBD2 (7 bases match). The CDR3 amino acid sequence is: CASSPGGAGTGELFF. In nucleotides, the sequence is TGTGCCAGCAGTCCTGGGGGGGCTGGAACCGGGGAGCTGTTTTTT.